This TCR beta chain emerged from a study of regulatory T cells in long-lasting Graves disease. Sequencing libraries for TCR beta were prepared with iRepertoire HTBI primers and Arm-PCR of CDR3 regions. Each CDR3 protein is one row after TCRdb ran MiXCR on the multiplex PCR reads. The sample has about half a million distinct CDR3 sequences; more than 10% are singletons. Stated time point: newly diagnosed GD, antithyroid drugs for less than 3 months. With RNA extracted from PBMCs as input, the TCR library was made. The V and J ends lost 3 bases and 0 bases respectively, with 21 bases between them. Germline CDR1 is DFQATT and CDR2 is SNEGSKA (reference sequence). CDR3 size: 18 residues. Another study also made use of these data, one on T cells in Graves' hyperthyroidism and ophthalmopathy.

The chain joins TRBV20-1 to TRBJ2-4; D unresolved. The TCR sequence derives from a woman in her 30s with Graves disease. The sequenced sample was peripheral blood mononuclear cells (PBMCs), obtained at new diagnosis, from a patient treated with antithyroid drugs. For the CDR3, the DNA is TGCAGTGCTAGTACCCCCCTGGGAAGTTCCCTAGCCAAAAACATTCAGTACTTC. Its protein product is CSASTPLGSSLAKNIQYF.